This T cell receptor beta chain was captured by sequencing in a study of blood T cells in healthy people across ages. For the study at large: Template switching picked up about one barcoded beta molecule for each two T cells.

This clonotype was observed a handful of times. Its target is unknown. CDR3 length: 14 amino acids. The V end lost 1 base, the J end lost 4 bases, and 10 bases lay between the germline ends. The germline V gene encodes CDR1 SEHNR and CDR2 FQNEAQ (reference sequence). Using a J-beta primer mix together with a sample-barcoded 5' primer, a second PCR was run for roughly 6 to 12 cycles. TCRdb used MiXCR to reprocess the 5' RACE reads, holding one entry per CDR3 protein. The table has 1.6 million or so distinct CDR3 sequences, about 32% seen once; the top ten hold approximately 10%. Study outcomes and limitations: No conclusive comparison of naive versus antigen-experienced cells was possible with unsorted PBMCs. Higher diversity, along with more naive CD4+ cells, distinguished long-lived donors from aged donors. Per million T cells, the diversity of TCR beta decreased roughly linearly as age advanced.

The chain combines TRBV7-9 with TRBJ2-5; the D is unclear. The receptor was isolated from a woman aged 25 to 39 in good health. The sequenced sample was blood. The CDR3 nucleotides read TGTGCCAGCAGCTTAGTTTTTGGGGTAGAGACCCAGTACTTC. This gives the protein CASSLVFGVETQYF. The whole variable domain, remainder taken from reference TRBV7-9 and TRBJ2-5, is DTGVSQNPRHKITKRGQNVTFRCDPISEHNRLYWYRQTLGQGPEFLTYFQNEAQLEKSRLLSDRFSAERPKGSFSTLEIQRTEQGDSAMYLCASSLVFGVETQYFGPGTRLLVL.